The sequence of this T cell receptor beta chain was determined in a study of beta chain features in type 1 diabetes. Trimming took 0 bases from V and 3 from J; bases not matched to a gene: 6. Germline CDR1 reads SGHRS; CDR2 reads YFSETQ. This CDR3 comprises 16 residues. Expressed TCRB transcripts were sequenced after all isolated RNA was converted to cDNA. Sequenced by immunoSEQ multiplex PCR; TCRdb stores in-frame clones only, minus some. In the table there are roughly 500,000 clones, 9.5% to 12% of which are singletons. The chain joins TRBV5-1 to TRBJ2-5; 9 nucleotides line up with TRBD2. Sequences were obtained from naive CD4+ T cells from blood. The clonotype was recovered from a woman under 30 in good health. CDR3 coding DNA: TGCGCCAGCAGCTTGGGGGCGCTAGCGGGGAAAGAGACCCAGTACTTC. Translation: CASSLGALAGKETQYF. Full variable domain (outside the CDR3, taken from reference TRBV5-1 and TRBJ2-5): KAGVTQTPRYLIKTRGQQVTLSCSPISGHRSVSWYQQTPGQGLQFLFEYFSETQRNKGNFPGRFSGRQFSNSRSEMNVSTLELGDSALYLCASSLGALAGKETQYFGPGTRLLVL.